This T cell receptor (beta chain) was recovered during a study of cytomegalovirus exposure and HLA in healthy donors (dated by TCRdb to 2015 to 2018). Looking at the study overall: An earlier analysis of under 600 of the donors reported 276 Gb of sequence data and around 110 million unique TCR beta sequences from some 180 million T cells. A separate validation cohort of some 130 different subjects was used in addition to the roughly 700-subject first cohort. Typing coverage varied by locus: roughly 629-640 donors for A, B, C, DRB1 and DQB1; 522 for DQA1; nearly 610 for DPA1; approximately 490 for DPB1. Donor age, sex, ethnicity and CMV serostatus were compiled alongside the repertoire data. High-throughput TCR immunosequencing, statistical association of individual TCRs with disease status, and machine learning were combined to predict cytomegalovirus infection status. A later genetic analysis took genome-wide SNP genotypes for about 55% of the roughly 700 donors and used that subset as a discovery cohort. Rather than using new phenotypic data, the later analysis identified candidate immune exposures from TCR beta sequences and from how often those sequences occurred across donors. Every repertoire in the discovery cohort had been generated on one and the same sequencing platform. Roughly 5 DR-DQ haplotypes were handled as single units for association and clustering, since linkage in the cohort was strong. To study patterns of TCR occurrence, a later analysis re-analyzed previously published TCR beta repertoires from around 700 donors and added high-resolution HLA genotyping. HLA typing covered class I and class II loci at four-digit resolution. Of the roughly 400 genotyped donors, approximately 82% fell in the genetic ancestry cluster associated with self-reported Caucasian donors. Roughly 320 gigabases of sequencing data and approximately 91 million unique TCR sequences made up an early release that covered approximately 620 HLA-typed donors. On average, 235,054 unique TCR beta nucleotide sequences were sequenced per donor among fewer than 500 genotyped donors of the cohort, with roughly a sixth of those sequences being non-productive. The study aimed to test whether signatures of past pathogen exposure could be identified by cataloging public T cell receptors. The study used immunosequencing to profile the T cell repertoires of around 600 subjects and linked those repertoires to cytomegalovirus serostatus. To decide whether each TCR beta V gene segment behaved as functional or pseudogenic, an earlier analysis of some 600 of the donors relied on high-throughput TCR beta sequencing. Points the paper makes about the study in general: A total of roughly 160 TCR beta chains were listed by the study as associated with cytomegalovirus. Three of the identified cytomegalovirus-associated TCR beta chains were confirmed in vitro to be specific for cytomegalovirus antigens. Broadly in line with IMGT annotations, most TCR beta V segments showed up in productive rearrangements about 90% or about 30% of the time in an earlier analysis of 450 to 750 of the donors. Because counts were too low, more than 15 rarely observed V segments, including chromosome 9 orphons, were excluded from the earlier analysis of several hundred of the donors. The authors suggested that the approach could potentially be extended to other disease states and immunological phenotypes. A later analysis associated around 16,000 TCR beta sequences with specific HLA alleles at a false discovery rate of 0.05. In a later analysis, several top co-occurrence clusters were reported to appear linked to parvovirus B19, influenza, CMV and Epstein-Barr virus. In a later analysis, HLA-associated TCR beta chains showed more clonal expansion and lower generation probabilities than non-associated chains that were equally common. Because some donors lacked HLA typing at each locus, the association tests relied only on the typed subset. When HLA alleles, especially DR and DQ, strongly co-occurred, attributing TCR associations to individual alleles was difficult. The only immune exposure information available for the cohort was CMV serostatus. This cohort had only TCR beta chains sequenced, and the lack of alpha or paired-chain data limited which features could be detected. While some public TCRs were present in many individuals, most TCR sequences turned up only very rarely across donors. Because the 87-base-pair reads could not distinguish some IMGT-functional V segments, including TRBV6-2 and TRBV6-3, those segments were excluded. The presence/absence analyses assumed that sequencing depth was roughly uniform across donors, and that assumption may not be true. In both the original and validation cohorts, the classifier was reported to diagnose cytomegalovirus status with high specificity and sensitivity. According to a later analysis, most CMV-associated TCR beta chains appeared to be HLA-restricted, and the HLA associations seemed to be driven largely by CMV exposure. Correlated functional status among segregating V segments might be attributable to linkage disequilibrium, but an unknown experimental factor could not be ruled out. V-gene and J-gene trimming of TCR beta chains was associated with a missense DCLRE1C variant in a later genetic analysis, and the association was replicated in an independent cohort. According to a later analysis, TCR association rates differed among HLA loci, with DRB1 alleles showing the most associated TCRs and HLA-C alleles showing the fewest. In a later genetic analysis, fewer N-insertions in productive TCRs were reported among donors in an Asian-associated ancestry cluster than the 666-donor mean. The sequencing pipeline was judged likely to have produced a cluster of highly shared sequence variants as a technical artifact. A further reported finding was that TCR beta sequences accurately predicted the HLA-A and HLA-B alleles for most subjects in the first cohort.

Concerning this clone: The clone's antigen remains unknown. Per-base quality was not reported, and no clone a single base away is much larger than it.

The cohort was made up of approximately 670 healthy bone marrow donors. At the time of sampling, all cohort members were nominally healthy, though unrecorded immune exposures were likely present. The donor was CMV seropositive and was included in the group of approximately 300 seropositive cohort members. A peripheral blood sample was collected from each donor, and TCR beta sequencing was performed on peripheral blood mononuclear cells. The Qiagen DNeasy Blood Extraction Kit was used to extract genomic DNA from the blood cell samples. The method behind the library was the immunoSEQ multiplex PCR assay. For the multiplex PCR, a mixture combining 60 forward primers for TCR Vbeta segments and 13 reverse primers for TCR Jbeta segments was used. The CDR3 region of rearranged TCR beta genes was amplified from genomic DNA with a multiplex PCR assay. The Illumina HiSeq System was used to sequence the amplified TCR beta libraries as 87-base-pair reads. The study's processing was this. In a later analysis, 80 million or so unique TCR beta chains were counted across the 650 to 700 repertoires, and around 11 million of these chains were shared by at least two donors. Raw reads were error-corrected and collapsed into unique sequences with a nearest-neighbor algorithm that merged closely related sequences to remove PCR and sequencing errors. CDR3 sequences were aligned to IMGT reference sequences to assign V, D and J gene segments. For a sequence to be retained, a match of at least six nucleotides to both a V gene segment and a J gene segment was required. Rearrangements were called productive when the CDR3 lacked stop codons and stayed in frame with V and J; all others were non-productive. Following IMGT convention, CDR3 was defined as the stretch from the second conserved V-encoded cysteine up to the conserved J-encoded phenylalanine. Sequences without an unambiguous match to a single V gene segment were excluded from the earlier analysis of several hundred of the donors. In an earlier analysis of around 590 of the donors, a V segment was called functional when productive rearrangements were above 56.7%, and segregating when the standard deviation between donors exceeded 5%. A statistical classification framework was built to diagnose cytomegalovirus status from the catalog of TCR beta chain sequences. In a later analysis, TCR nucleotide sequences were compared against IMGT/GENE-DB human TR gene sequences so that V and J genes could be assigned. Using the TCRdist pipeline, a later analysis assigned CDR3 sequences along with most-parsimonious VDJ recombination scenarios. In a later analysis, each TCR beta chain was defined by its CDR3 amino acid sequence together with its V-gene family, and reads without a unique V-gene family were excluded. As a way to deal with suspected cross-contamination and a sequencing artifact, a later analysis dropped nearly 600 nucleotide sequences that were highly shared and had low generation probability. In a later analysis, a clonal expansion index for each public chain was calculated from normalized within-repertoire ranks of inferred template counts. A later analysis computed generation probabilities with a VDJ recombination model fitted to out-of-frame rearrangements, and checked the results against IGoR. In a later analysis, hypergeometric tests were used to score TCR-TCR, TCR-HLA and TCR-CMV co-occurrence, with a repertoire-size bias correction applied to TCR pairs. To estimate false discovery rates, a later analysis permuted the HLA or CMV assignments 20 times. In a later analysis, co-occurring TCRs were grouped with DBSCAN, and TCRdist sequence similarity was added when clustering was performed within HLA-allele-positive subsets. For co-occurrence clustering, repertoires with fewer than 30,000 or more than 120,000 public chains were excluded, along with about five repertoires with anomalous nucleotide sharing. TCRdb holds this immuneACCESS table with in-frame rearrangements only. Some clones are missing; in checked studies, unresolved V genes explain under half, and the rest has no known cause. The V and J calls and clone size were taken over from that table, and D and trimming were inferred from the DNA. The sample table contains fewer than 300,000 clones; only one count was recorded for about nine tenths of them. Less than 4.5% of the sample rests with the top ten.

Trimming takes 7 bases off V and 5 bases off J; junction bases not matched to a gene: 10. The germline V gene (reference sequence) provides CDR1 LNHDA and CDR2 SQIVND. The CDR3 starts with the cysteine, ends with the phenylalanine, and has 15 residues. CDR3 DNA only is kept here, 45 bases in frame from base 1. Sequencing was carried out using PBMCs. The TCR sequence derives from a man aged 40-49 years in good health and CMV-seropositive. The chain is encoded by TRBV19 joined to TRBJ1-4, with 7 bases in between that match TRBD1. The DNA reads TGTGCCAGTAACCCTCGGACAGGACTGAATGAAAAACTGTTTTTT. Translated, it gives CASNPRTGLNEKLFF.